Detailed here is one TCR beta chain. This clone is deemed medium-sized (0.01 to 0.1%). Its antigen is not yet known. The record has no base qualities; no much larger clone is one base away. The intended sense of this specimen's time point label: baseline before first vaccination. Samples from vaccinated people were obtained from the UK trials COV001 and COV002, which included a single-blind randomized controlled phase 2/3 trial of AZD1222 (ChAdOx1 nCoV-19) in healthy adults. For TCRbeta chain sequencing, PBMC samples were collected from trial participants at day 0 and at day 28 after the second dose. This sample is part of a study of T cell responses to AZD1222 COVID-19 vaccine (dated by TCRdb to 2020 to 2022). Study-wide context: Because spike-specific TCR depth and breadth did not differ between the two schedules, AZD1222 recipients who got a second dose at roughly 4 weeks were pooled with those who got a second dose at roughly 12 weeks. A total of 230 to 250 trial participants underwent TCR sequencing, of whom 207 received two doses of AZD1222 and roughly 25 received two doses of the MenACWY control vaccine. Enrollment into the trials was organized by age into subgroups of 18-55, 56-69 and 70-plus years, and those subgroups contained roughly 150, 30 and 60 TCR-sequenced participants, respectively. What the authors observed across the whole study: Epitopes outside the regions mutated in the B.1.351 and B.1.1.7 variants were reportedly recognized by nearly half of the unique spike-specific TCRs. In the small 56-69-year group, the increase in depth fell short of significance, most likely because of low power. A significant rise in spike-specific TCR breadth and depth was observed after two AZD1222 doses relative to day 0 and relative to MenACWY recipients. Because no day 14 peak-response samples were available, the repertoires could be characterized only after the peak T cell response. Most participants were white British and females outnumbered males, and the authors suggested that clonal diversity may have been underestimated. Vaccine-associated CD4 TCRs spanned the whole spike protein, with dominant responses in regions 160-218 and 743-854. Conclusions about previously exposed vaccinees are limited because only 5 or 6 AZD1222 recipients were SARS-CoV-2 seropositive at baseline.

V has 0 bases trimmed and J has 8 bases trimmed; junction bases matching no gene number 1. CDR1 and CDR2 are read off the germline V gene as LGHNT and FRNRAP. The CDR3 sequence holds 15 residues, the cysteine and phenylalanine included. Solely the CDR3 DNA is kept, with 45 bases framed from the first base. The CDR3 regions of human TCRbeta chains were subjected to immunosequencing. In the authors' own workflow: TCRs in the repertoires were compared against a reference library of SARS-CoV-2-specific TCRs that had been generated with the MIRA antigen-specificity platform. Breadth meant the fraction of unique TCRs that were SARS-CoV-2-associated, whereas depth meant the fraction of total T cells that were SARS-CoV-2-associated. Using the MIRA data, each spike-specific TCR was assigned both to the spike region to which the TCR was reactive and to a CD4 or CD8 class. Log10-transformed breadth and depth values were compared by one-way ANOVA with Sidak's multiple comparisons tests. The table was pulled from immuneACCESS by TCRdb, which kept in-frame rearrangements only. Such tables lose some clones; where checked, under half of the loss comes from unresolved V genes, and the rest has no known cause. The V and J calls and clone size are taken from that table; D and trimming were inferred from the DNA. The sample table lists about 150,000 clones, roughly nine tenths of them with a count of one. Of the sample, 1.5% to 2% falls within the top ten clones.

The chain joins TRBV12-5 to TRBJ2-1, with 13 bases in between that match TRBD2. The sample here was peripheral blood, taken on day 0 of AZD1222 vaccination. This TCR came from an adult in good health. The sequence in DNA is TGTGCTAGTGGTTTGGTAGGACTAGCGGGAGATGAGCAGTTCTTC. Translated, this is CASGLVGLAGDEQFF.